A selection of T cell receptor beta chains follows, all from one sample in a study of response to subunit inactivated influenza vaccine. TCRdb re-called the RT-PCR reads through MiXCR, storing one row per CDR3 protein. This table has hundreds of thousands of distinct CDR3 sequences, 7.6% appearing once. Sequenced here: PBMCs from blood, sampled less than 30 months after vaccination. The source is a man in his fifties or sixties who received an inactivated influenza vaccine. Each CDR3 is given with its conserved first and last residue. The D gene is left open where the match is weak. Some rows have no size entry. The others give once, few or many, or a class for an expanded clone.

abundance: .; v_gene: TRBV11-2; j_gene: TRBJ2-1; d_gene: TRBD1; CDR3nt: TGTGCCAGCAGCTTAATCCCCGGTGGGACAGGGGGCTTCGAGCAGTTCTTC; CDR3aa: CASSLIPGGTGGFEQFF
abundance: few; v_gene: TRBV4-2; j_gene: TRBJ2-3; d_gene: .; CDR3nt: TGTGCCAGCAGCCAAGAGGAGGGTCTAGACACAGATACGCAGTATTTT; CDR3aa: CASSQEEGLDTDTQYF
abundance: few; v_gene: TRBV9; j_gene: TRBJ2-7; d_gene: .; CDR3nt: TGTGCCAGCAGCGTAGCCCCTCAGGTCAGCTCCTACGAGCAGTACTTC; CDR3aa: CASSVAPQVSSYEQYF
abundance: few; v_gene: TRBV5-1; j_gene: TRBJ2-1; d_gene: TRBD2; CDR3nt: TGCGCCAGCAGCCGGACTAGCGGGAGCGATGAGCAGTTCTTC; CDR3aa: CASSRTSGSDEQFF
abundance: many; v_gene: TRBV12-3/TRBV12-4; j_gene: TRBJ2-7; d_gene: .; CDR3nt: TGTGCCAGCAGTTTCGCCGGTAGCTCCAGGGGCCGAAAATACGAGCAGTACTTC; CDR3aa: CASSFAGSSRGRKYEQYF
abundance: few; v_gene: TRBV4-1; j_gene: TRBJ2-1; d_gene: TRBD2; CDR3nt: TGCGCCAGCAGCCAAGAGGCGACTAGCGGGGGGAAAAATGAGCAGTTCTTC; CDR3aa: CASSQEATSGGKNEQFF
abundance: .; v_gene: TRBV5-1; j_gene: TRBJ1-4; d_gene: .; CDR3nt: TGCGCCAGCAGCTACGACACCAATGAAAAACTGTTTTTT; CDR3aa: CASSYDTNEKLFF
abundance: .; v_gene: TRBV20-1; j_gene: TRBJ1-1; d_gene: .; CDR3nt: TGCAGTGCTAGAGATCCCCCTGAAGCTTTCTTT; CDR3aa: CSARDPPEAFF
abundance: .; v_gene: TRBV5-1; j_gene: TRBJ2-7; d_gene: .; CDR3nt: TGCGCCAGCAGCCCGGGGCAGGGGGGAAACTACGAGCAGTACTTC; CDR3aa: CASSPGQGGNYEQYF
abundance: .; v_gene: TRBV20-1; j_gene: TRBJ2-5; d_gene: TRBD2; CDR3nt: TGCAGTGCAAGCCGACTAGCGGGGCAAGAGACCCAGTACTTC; CDR3aa: CSASRLAGQETQYF
abundance: many; v_gene: TRBV20-1; j_gene: TRBJ1-6; d_gene: TRBD1; CDR3nt: TGCAGTGCGCCTGACAGGGGATCCTATAATTCACCCCTCCACTTT; CDR3aa: CSAPDRGSYNSPLHF
abundance: few; v_gene: TRBV7-9; j_gene: TRBJ2-7; d_gene: TRBD1; CDR3nt: TGTGCCAGCAGCTTAAAGGGACAGGGAAGCGAGCAGTACTTC; CDR3aa: CASSLKGQGSEQYF
abundance: few; v_gene: TRBV12-3/TRBV12-4; j_gene: TRBJ1-3; d_gene: .; CDR3nt: TGTGCCAGCAGGTCAGCTGGAAACACCATATATTTT; CDR3aa: CASRSAGNTIYF
abundance: many; v_gene: TRBV10-3; j_gene: TRBJ2-2; d_gene: TRBD2; CDR3nt: TGTGCCATCAGAGAGGGACTAGCGGGGGCTTCGAACACCGGGGAGCTGTTTTTT; CDR3aa: CAIREGLAGASNTGELFF
abundance: .; v_gene: TRBV6-1; j_gene: TRBJ1-3; d_gene: .; CDR3nt: TGTGCCAGCAGTCCGGCAGGGAAAGCCAACACCATATATTTT; CDR3aa: CASSPAGKANTIYF
abundance: few; v_gene: TRBV20-1; j_gene: TRBJ1-4; d_gene: TRBD1; CDR3nt: TGCAGTGCTCCAAGACAGGGGAATAATGAAAAACTGTTTTTT; CDR3aa: CSAPRQGNNEKLFF
abundance: many; v_gene: TRBV12-3/TRBV12-4; j_gene: TRBJ2-3; d_gene: TRBD1; CDR3nt: TGTGCCAGCAGTTTTGGGACAGGGGGCTTCTCCGATACGCAGTATTTT; CDR3aa: CASSFGTGGFSDTQYF
abundance: .; v_gene: TRBV7-2; j_gene: TRBJ1-4; d_gene: TRBD1; CDR3nt: TGTGCCAGCAGCTTGACAGGGAGTCTTCAAAAACTGTTTTTT; CDR3aa: CASSLTGSLQKLFF
abundance: many; v_gene: TRBV15; j_gene: TRBJ2-2; d_gene: .; CDR3nt: TGTGCCACCAGCAGAGATTTCAGGGAAACCGGGGAGCTGTTTTTT; CDR3aa: CATSRDFRETGELFF
abundance: .; v_gene: TRBV7-2; j_gene: TRBJ2-2; d_gene: TRBD1; CDR3nt: TGTGCCAGCAGCTTTTTACAGGGGGTGGCCGGGGAGCTGTTTTTT; CDR3aa: CASSFLQGVAGELFF
abundance: few; v_gene: TRBV20-1; j_gene: TRBJ2-7; d_gene: TRBD2; CDR3nt: TGCAGTGCTAGCGTACCGGGACTAGTTGTCCACGAGCAGTACTTC; CDR3aa: CSASVPGLVVHEQYF
abundance: .; v_gene: TRBV7-2; j_gene: TRBJ2-7; d_gene: TRBD1; CDR3nt: TGTGCCAGCAGCTCGTCCGGGACAGGGTCCTACGAGCAGTACTTC; CDR3aa: CASSSSGTGSYEQYF
abundance: once; v_gene: TRBV19; j_gene: TRBJ2-3; d_gene: .; CDR3nt: TGTGCCAGTAGTGACTCCGGGGGTCCCACAGATACGCAGTATTTT; CDR3aa: CASSDSGGPTDTQYF
abundance: .; v_gene: TRBV5-1; j_gene: TRBJ1-2; d_gene: .; CDR3nt: TGCGCCAGCAGATTGGAGGGCAGTAACTATGGCTACACCTTC; CDR3aa: CASRLEGSNYGYTF
abundance: .; v_gene: TRBV12-3/TRBV12-4; j_gene: TRBJ1-1; d_gene: .; CDR3nt: TGTGCCAGCAGGGAGACAGTGGGTTGGGACACTGAAGCTTTCTTT; CDR3aa: CASRETVGWDTEAFF
abundance: .; v_gene: TRBV20-1; j_gene: TRBJ2-3; d_gene: TRBD2; CDR3nt: TGCAGTGCTAACCGACTAGCGGGCTTTACAGATACGCAGTATTTT; CDR3aa: CSANRLAGFTDTQYF
abundance: .; v_gene: TRBV19; j_gene: TRBJ1-2; d_gene: .; CDR3nt: TGTGCCAGTGGACACGGATACTATGGCTACACCTTC; CDR3aa: CASGHGYYGYTF
abundance: .; v_gene: TRBV5-1; j_gene: TRBJ2-2; d_gene: .; CDR3nt: TGCGCCAGCAGCTTCCCGGCAGGTGGAATCACCGGGGAGCTGTTTTTT; CDR3aa: CASSFPAGGITGELFF
abundance: many; v_gene: TRBV5-1; j_gene: TRBJ2-1; d_gene: TRBD1; CDR3nt: TGCGCCAGCAGCTTGGGACAGGGTTTGGGGAATGAGCAGTTCTTC; CDR3aa: CASSLGQGLGNEQFF
abundance: .; v_gene: TRBV5-5; j_gene: TRBJ1-2; d_gene: .; CDR3nt: TGTGCCAGCAGCTTGGTCGCACTGTCCTATGGCTACACCTTC; CDR3aa: CASSLVALSYGYTF